The clone carrying this TCR beta chain came up once. Assay: immunoSEQ multiplex PCR; the TCRdb copy retains only in-frame clones and omits some. This sample has 98,000 or so clones, with 86% found just once. The CDR3 extends over 15 amino acids. Germline CDR1 and CDR2: SGHVS and FQNEAQ. The germline V and J ends were trimmed by 3 bases and 6 bases, with 14 bases remaining between them. The data originate from a study of graft-versus-host responses after intestinal transplantation. This clonotype was obtained from a human patient who received an intestinal transplant, so some T cells may come from the graft donor. The sequencing here drew on PBMCs, taken 255 days after intestinal transplant. The chain is built from TRBV7-8 and TRBJ2-2; unclear D gene. The CDR3 spells CASSLTLIGAGELFF. CDR3 nucleotides: TGTGCCAGCAGCTTGACACTTATTGGGGCCGGGGAGCTGTTTTTT.